The 31 T cell receptor beta chains presented below share a single source sample, sequenced in a study of blood T cell repertoires in COVID-19. Profiled with immunoSEQ multiplex PCR; TCRdb holds only in-frame clones, not every one. The table includes 150,000 to 200,000 clones, 70% to 90% detected once. The sample comprised peripheral blood. The receptors stem from a human donor in a cohort sampled during active COVID-19.

The genes are TRBV2 and TRBJ2-6; 11 bases match TRBD1. V gave up 9 bases and J gave up 4 bases; unmatched junction bases: 11. CDR1 is SNHLY, CDR2 FYNNEI, per germline. The CDR3 has 17 residues. The CDR3 DNA is TGTGCCAGTTGCCGGGACAGGGGGAATTCCGGGGCCAACGTCCTGACTTTC. Encoded protein: CASCRDRGNSGANVLTF.

The chain recombines TRBV5-1 with TRBJ2-1; possibly TRBD1 for D (6 bases). Germline-derived CDR1 and CDR2 are SGHRS and YFSETQ. The CDR3 length is 14 residues. V was pared by 5 bases and J by 7 bases, with 16 bases between. CDR3 sequence (DNA): TGCGCCAGCAGTCACCAGGGGCCCGAGAATGAGCAGTTCTTC. Translated: CASSHQGPENEQFF. The full variable domain, its missing parts supplied by reference TRBV5-1 and TRBJ2-1, is KAGVTQTPRYLIKTRGQQVTLSCSPISGHRSVSWYQQTPGQGLQFLFEYFSETQRNKGNFPGRFSGRQFSNSRSEMNVSTLELGDSALYLCASSHQGPENEQFFGPGTRLTVL.

This chain uses TRBV6-5 with TRBJ2-7; D is possibly TRBD1 (5 bases). Germline CDR1 and CDR2: MNHEY and SVGAGI. Between the trimmed V and J ends, which lost 8 bases and 0 bases, there was a span of 11 bases. The CDR3 is 13 residues long. The CDR3 loop reads CASQQGSSYEQYF. In nucleotides, the CDR3 is TGTGCCAGCCAGCAGGGTAGCTCCTACGAGCAGTACTTC.

The chain carries TRBV7-9 and TRBJ1-3, with D possibly matching TRBD1 (5 bases). This CDR3 region has 16 residues. Trimming pared 0 bases from V and 3 bases from J, leaving 12 bases between. In germline, CDR1 is SEHNR, CDR2 FQNEAQ (reference sequence). The CDR3 sequence: CASSLALGGGGNTIYF. CDR3 nucleotides: TGTGCCAGCAGCTTAGCACTGGGGGGTGGTGGAAACACCATATATTTT.

The genes are TRBV3-1 (or the pseudogene TRBV3-2) and TRBJ2-1; TRBD2 might be the D (5 bases). V lost 4 bases and J lost 4, with 11 bases in between. Germline assignment: CDR1 LGHDT and CDR2 YNNKEL (reference sequence). The CDR3 contains 14 residues. The CDR3 DNA reads TGTGCCAGCAGCCGCCGGGGATTATACAATGAGCAGTTCTTC. Residues: CASSRRGLYNEQFF.

J is TRBJ1-4 and V is TRBV4-3; D not certain. Germline CDR1 reads LGHNA; CDR2 reads YSLEER. The CDR3 spans 15 residues. Trimming took off 1 base at V and 4 bases at J, with 10 bases between the two ends. CDR3 in amino acids: CASSQAERSNEKLFF. The CDR3 DNA sequence: TGCGCCAGCAGCCAAGCAGAGAGGAGTAATGAAAAACTGTTTTTT.

This sequence joins TRBV6-5 and TRBJ2-7, with TRBD2 matching 7 bases. The J segment lost 2 bases and the V segment lost 6 bases, leaving 7 bases of the junction unmatched. The CDR3 consists of 14 residues. Germline V CDR1 and CDR2: MNHEY, SVGAGI. The DNA for the CDR3 is TGTGCCAGCAGCGGACGGGACTACCCCTACGAGCAGTACTTC. This translates into CASSGRDYPYEQYF.

The rearrangement uses TRBV9 and TRBJ1-4; D possibly corresponds to TRBD1 (6 bases). Germline lookup yields CDR1 SGDLS and CDR2 YYNGEE. The germline V and J ends were trimmed by 0 bases and 3 bases, with 12 bases remaining between them. The CDR3 sequence is 16 residues long. The CDR3 nucleotides read TGTGCCAGCAGCGTAGGCCCTGAGGGGGCTAATGAAAAACTGTTTTTT. Protein product: CASSVGPEGANEKLFF.

J is TRBJ2-5 and V is TRBV5-1, with no clear D. This CDR3 spans 18 amino acids. V shed 2 bases and J shed 0 bases, with 20 bases lying between them. In germline, CDR1 is SGHRS, CDR2 YFSETQ. DNA of the CDR3: TGCGCCAGCAGCTTCGGTTCGTTTGGTAGCCTCAACCAAGAGACCCAGTACTTC. It encodes CASSFGSFGSLNQETQYF.

V gene TRBV2 combines with J gene TRBJ2-7; 9 bases line up with TRBD2. The CDR3 length is 15 residues. The ends lost 6 bases at V and 4 bases at J; junction bases unmatched: 10. Germline assignment: CDR1 SNHLY and CDR2 FYNNEI. The CDR3 protein is CASRILSGGSYEQYF. The DNA of the CDR3 is TGTGCCAGCAGGATCCTTAGCGGGGGTTCTTACGAGCAGTACTTC. Full variable domain (remainder filled in from reference TRBV2 and TRBJ2-7): EPEVTQTPSHQVTQMGQEVILRCVPISNHLYFYWYRQILGQKVEFLVSFYNNEISEKSEIFDDQFSVERPDGSNFTLKIRSTKLEDSAMYFCASRILSGGSYEQYFGPGTRLTVT.

This rearrangement joins TRBV2 to TRBJ2-1, with TRBD1 matching 11 bases. V was clipped by 5 bases and J by 5 bases; unmatched bases: 5. Germline-derived CDR1 and CDR2 are SNHLY and FYNNEI. The CDR3 is 15 residues long. The CDR3 loop is CASSPDRGPHNEQFF. The CDR3 DNA reads TGTGCCAGCAGTCCGGACAGGGGGCCTCACAATGAGCAGTTCTTC.

This clone appeared once. The V call is TRBV7-2, the J call TRBJ2-1; the match to TRBD1 covers 7 bases. The J segment lost 4 bases and the V segment lost 3 bases, leaving 3 bases of the junction unmatched. Germline V gives CDR1 SGHTA, CDR2 FQGNSA. The CDR3 loop spans 14 amino acids. Here the CDR3 DNA reads TGTGCCAGCAGCTTCGGACAGGAATACAATGAGCAGTTCTTC. Its protein product is CASSFGQEYNEQFF.

This clone was detected once. V usage is TRBV7-2 and J usage is TRBJ1-1, with 7 bases lining up with TRBD1. Trimming at V came to 6 bases and at J to 3 bases, leaving 10 bases not matched to a gene. The germline gives CDR1 SGHTA, CDR2 FQGNSA. CDR3 length: 15 amino acids. The CDR3 DNA is TGTGCCAGCAGATTGACAGGGTCGAGGGACACTGAAGCTTTCTTT. Translated: CASRLTGSRDTEAFF.

This chain links TRBV11-2 with TRBJ2-5, with a tentative D call TRBD1 (5 bases). Germline CDR1 and CDR2: SGHAT and FQNNGV. V was pared by 0 bases and J by 4 bases, with 15 bases between. The CDR3 totals 16 residues. This CDR3 reads CASSLEAGMGRETQYF. The CDR3 DNA reads TGTGCCAGCAGCTTAGAGGCAGGGATGGGTCGAGAGACCCAGTACTTC.

CDR3 protein: CASSPQTWNEQFF. The CDR3 region has the DNA TGTGCCAGCTCACCCCAGACATGGAATGAGCAGTTCTTC. This chain links TRBV18 with TRBJ2-1; no firm D call. V lost 3 bases, J lost 7 bases, and 10 bases lay in between. Germline CDR1 reads KGHSH; CDR2 reads LQKENI. The CDR3 is made up of 13 amino acids.

This chain uses TRBV5-1 with TRBJ2-1, with 11 bases that match TRBD2. Germline V gives CDR1 SGHRS, CDR2 YFSETQ. CDR3 length equals 15 residues. Trimming removed 4 bases from V and 6 bases from J; junction bases left unmatched: 6. The CDR3 region has the DNA TGCGCCAGCAGCCCGACTAGCGGGAATCGCAATGAGCAGTTCTTC. Translation gives CASSPTSGNRNEQFF.

The gene calls are TRBV28 and TRBJ1-1; tentative D call: TRBD1 (6 bases). The germline gives CDR1 MDHEN, CDR2 SYDVKM. The V end was cut by 7 bases, the J end by 0 bases, with 18 bases between. The CDR3 totals 16 residues. CDR3 loop: CASIPGGATMNTEAFF. DNA of the CDR3: TGTGCCAGCATACCCGGGGGGGCGACAATGAACACTGAAGCTTTCTTT.

The gene calls are TRBV30 and TRBJ1-2, with D tentatively TRBD1 (6 bases). Germline lookup yields CDR1 GTSNPN and CDR2 SVGIG (reference sequence). This CDR3 contains 15 residues. With 5 bases removed from V and 4 bases from J, the gap between germline ends came to 20 bases. This CDR3 is CAWRGAGRAAYGYTF. The CDR3, as DNA: TGTGCCTGGCGGGGGGCAGGCAGGGCGGCCTATGGCTACACCTTC.

The chain carries TRBV4-2 and TRBJ2-3; TRBD2 matches 8 bases. CDR3 length equals 15 residues. Germline V CDR1 and CDR2: LGHNA, YNFKEQ. V gave up 1 base and J gave up 2 bases; unmatched junction bases: 2. In DNA, the CDR3 is TGTGCCAGCAGCCAAGGTAGCGGGGACACAGATACGCAGTATTTT. As protein: CASSQGSGDTDTQYF.

For this clone: As the CDR3 is not closed by the conserved phenylalanine or tryptophan, this likely results from a read error. The DNA is left out, because the CDR3 cannot be placed on it with certainty; the CDR3 is given as TCRdb lists it. J is TRBJ2-7 and V is TRBV5-8; the DNA was not used to check the table's D call, TRBD2. Per the germline V gene, CDR1 is SGHTS and CDR2 is YDEGEE. The CDR3 numbers 13 amino acids, ends counted. CDR3 in amino acids: CASSFLGLAGHLG.

V gene TRBV10-3 combines with J gene TRBJ1-2; 10 bases map to TRBD1. The CDR3 totals 13 residues. V shed 6 bases and J 6 bases; nucleotides not matched to a gene: 4. Germline V gene sequence: CDR1 ENHRY, CDR2 SYGVKD. The CDR3 nucleotides read TGTGCCATCAGGGAGGACAGGGGGAATGGCTACACCTTC. Its protein product is CAIREDRGNGYTF.

V and J are TRBV7-2 and TRBJ1-3, with 9 bases fitting TRBD1. This CDR3 is 15 amino acids long. Germline-derived CDR1 and CDR2 are SGHTA and FQGNSA. J lost 4 bases, V lost 5 bases, and 6 bases had no gene match. CDR3 in DNA: TGTGCCAGCAGCCCGACAGGGGGGGTCGGAAACACCATATATTTT. Its translation is CASSPTGGVGNTIYF.

The V gene is TRBV3-1 (or the pseudogene TRBV3-2), the J gene TRBJ1-6; 10 nucleotides agree with TRBD1. The CDR3 sequence is 15 residues long. Germline CDR1 and CDR2: LGHDT and YNNKEL (reference sequence). V trimming: 4 bases; J trimming: 7 bases; junction bases outside the gene matches: 4. CDR3: CASSRVTGGNSPLHF. DNA for the CDR3: TGTGCCAGCAGCCGCGTGACAGGGGGCAATTCACCCCTCCACTTT.

The rearrangement joins TRBV19 to TRBJ1-1; perhaps TRBD1 as D (5 bases). Germline V gene sequence: CDR1 LNHDA, CDR2 SQIVND (reference sequence). The V end was cut by 3 bases, the J end by 0 bases, with 11 bases between. CDR3 length: 15 amino acids. The CDR3 is CASSITGGMNTEAFF. The CDR3, as DNA: TGTGCCAGTAGTATTACCGGGGGAATGAACACTGAAGCTTTCTTT.

The chain combines TRBV6-5 with TRBJ2-7; D perhaps matches TRBD1 (6 bases). The V end was cut by 3 bases, the J end by 0 bases, with 12 bases between. The CDR3 spans 15 residues. Per germline, CDR1 MNHEY and CDR2 SVGAGI. The CDR3 region is CASSYSDRASYEQYF. The CDR3 DNA reads TGTGCCAGCAGTTATTCGGACAGAGCCTCCTACGAGCAGTACTTC.

Of note for this clone: The junction departs from germline at one end; a sequencing error may be responsible. The rearrangement links TRBV7-7 to TRBJ2-1, with 9 bases fitting TRBD1. The germline gives CDR1 SSHAT, CDR2 FNYEAQ (reference sequence). The CDR3 spans 13 residues. The CDR3 DNA sequence: TGTGCTAGCAGCCGGGACAGGGACAATGAGCAGTTCTTC. This sequence encodes CASSRDRDNEQFF.

The chain joins TRBV5-1 to TRBJ2-5; 7 bases fit TRBD1. This CDR3 contains 15 residues. V lost 4 bases and J lost 1; bases outside the gene matches: 7. Germline CDR1 SGHRS, CDR2 YFSETQ. This CDR3 reads CASSRRDSLQETQYF. The DNA for the CDR3 is TGCGCCAGCAGCAGACGGGACAGTCTCCAAGAGACCCAGTACTTC.

V and J are TRBV21-1 and TRBJ2-2; TRBD1, the table's D call, lacks a check against the DNA. TRBV21-1 counts as a pseudogene. This CDR3 spans 16 amino acids. The DNA of the CDR3 is TGTGCCAGCAGCCCGACAGGGTCCGCGAACACCGGGGAGCTGTTTTTT. Protein: CASSPTGSANTGELFF.

This chain connects TRBV5-4 to TRBJ2-5, with 12 bases identical to TRBD2. CDR1 and CDR2 from the germline V gene are SGHNT and YYREEE (reference sequence). The CDR3 contains 16 residues. With 0 bases clipped from V and 1 base from J, the junction kept 1 base outside the gene matches. The CDR3 reads CASSLGLAGVQETQYF. Written as DNA, the CDR3 is TGTGCCAGCAGCTTGGGACTAGCGGGGGTCCAAGAGACCCAGTACTTC.

The V gene is TRBV4-1, the J gene TRBJ2-7; 7 positions match TRBD2. With V trimmed by 1 base and J by 6 bases, 9 bases remained unmatched. The length of the CDR3 is 15 residues. Germline V gene data show CDR1 as MGHRA and CDR2 as YSYEKL. CDR3 in amino acids: CASSQVGSGRPEQYF. CDR3 bases: TGCGCCAGCAGCCAAGTTGGCTCCGGGAGGCCCGAGCAGTACTTC.

In this sample, this clone turned up once. V usage is TRBV30 and J usage is TRBJ1-4; TRBD1 is a possible D gene (5 bases). Looked up from germline, CDR1 is GTSNPN and CDR2 is SVGIG (reference sequence). CDR3 size: 14 residues. V lost 0 bases, J lost 6 bases, and 11 bases lay in between. In DNA, the CDR3 is TGTGCCTGGAGTGTCCCTGGGGGGTATGAAAAACTGTTTTTT. Its translation is CAWSVPGGYEKLFF.